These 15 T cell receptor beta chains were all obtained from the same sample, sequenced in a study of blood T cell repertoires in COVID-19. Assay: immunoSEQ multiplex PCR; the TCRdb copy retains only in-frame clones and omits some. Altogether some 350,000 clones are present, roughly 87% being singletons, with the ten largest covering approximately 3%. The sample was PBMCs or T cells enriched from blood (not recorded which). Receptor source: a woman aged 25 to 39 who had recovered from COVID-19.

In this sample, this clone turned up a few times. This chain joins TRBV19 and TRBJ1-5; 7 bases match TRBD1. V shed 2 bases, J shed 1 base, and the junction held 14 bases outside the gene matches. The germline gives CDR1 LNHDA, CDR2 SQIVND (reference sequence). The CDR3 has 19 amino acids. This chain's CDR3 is CASSISPGQTGSSNQPQHF. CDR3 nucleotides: TGTGCCAGTAGTATATCCCCGGGACAGACGGGCAGCAGCAATCAGCCCCAGCATTTT.

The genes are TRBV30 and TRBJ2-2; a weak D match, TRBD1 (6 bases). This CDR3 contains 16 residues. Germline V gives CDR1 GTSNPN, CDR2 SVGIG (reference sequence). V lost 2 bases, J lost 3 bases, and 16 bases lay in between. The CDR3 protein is CAWSQPGQLDTGELFF. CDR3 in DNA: TGTGCCTGGAGTCAACCGGGACAACTAGACACCGGGGAGCTGTTTTTT.

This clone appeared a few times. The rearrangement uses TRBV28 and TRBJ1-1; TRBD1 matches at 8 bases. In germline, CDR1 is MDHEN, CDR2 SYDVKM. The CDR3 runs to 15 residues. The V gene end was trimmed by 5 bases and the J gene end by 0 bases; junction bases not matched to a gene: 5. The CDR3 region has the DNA TGTGCCAGCAGTCTCCGGGACAGGCTGAACACTGAAGCTTTCTTT. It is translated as CASSLRDRLNTEAFF.

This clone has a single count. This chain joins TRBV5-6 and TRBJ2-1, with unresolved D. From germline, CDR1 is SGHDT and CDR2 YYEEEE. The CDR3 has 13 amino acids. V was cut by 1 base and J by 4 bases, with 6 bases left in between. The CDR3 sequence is CASSLNSYNEQFF. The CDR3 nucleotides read TGTGCCAGCAGCTTGAACTCATACAATGAGCAGTTCTTC.

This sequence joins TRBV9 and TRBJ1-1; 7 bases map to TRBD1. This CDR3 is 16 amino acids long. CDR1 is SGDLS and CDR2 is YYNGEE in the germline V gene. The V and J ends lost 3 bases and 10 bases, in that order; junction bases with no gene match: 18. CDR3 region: CASSAHDRAFKVAAFF. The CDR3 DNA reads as TGTGCCAGCAGCGCCCATGACAGGGCCTTCAAAGTAGCAGCTTTCTTT.

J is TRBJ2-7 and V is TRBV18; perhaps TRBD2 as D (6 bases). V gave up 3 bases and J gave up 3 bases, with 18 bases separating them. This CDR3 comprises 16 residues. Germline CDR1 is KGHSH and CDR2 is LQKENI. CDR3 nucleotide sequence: TGTGCCAGCTCACCCCTGGGGGGATTACTCGGCTACGAGCAGTACTTC. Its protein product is CASSPLGGLLGYEQYF.

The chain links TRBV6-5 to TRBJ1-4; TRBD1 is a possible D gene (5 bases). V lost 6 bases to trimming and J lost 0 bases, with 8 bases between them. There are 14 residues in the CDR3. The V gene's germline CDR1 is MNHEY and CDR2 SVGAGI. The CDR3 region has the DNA TGTGCCAGCAGCGACAGATCAACTAATGAAAAACTGTTTTTT. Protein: CASSDRSTNEKLFF.

In DNA form, the CDR3 reads TGTGCCAGCAGCCCCTTCTCCGGGACAGAGAATGAAGCTTTCTTT. Translated: CASSPFSGTENEAFF. V gene TRBV7-2 combines with J gene TRBJ1-1; 7 nucleotides align to TRBD1. This CDR3 comprises 15 residues. The junction had 13 bases not matched to a gene; V was cut back by 5 bases and J by 7 bases. Germline assignment: CDR1 SGHTA and CDR2 FQGNSA. The variable domain in full, completed from reference TRBV7-2 and TRBJ1-1, reads GAGVSQSPSNKVTEKGKDVELRCDPISGHTALYWYRQSLGQGLEFLIYFQGNSAPDKSGLPSDRFSAERTGGSVSTLTIQRTQQEDSAVYLCASSPFSGTENEAFFGQGTRLTVV.

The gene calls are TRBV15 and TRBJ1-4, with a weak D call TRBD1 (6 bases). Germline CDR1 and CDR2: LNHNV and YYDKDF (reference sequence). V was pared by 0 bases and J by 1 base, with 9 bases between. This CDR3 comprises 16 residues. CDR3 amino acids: CATSRDRGKTNEKLFF. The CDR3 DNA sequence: TGTGCCACCAGCAGAGATAGGGGGAAAACTAATGAAAAACTGTTTTTT.

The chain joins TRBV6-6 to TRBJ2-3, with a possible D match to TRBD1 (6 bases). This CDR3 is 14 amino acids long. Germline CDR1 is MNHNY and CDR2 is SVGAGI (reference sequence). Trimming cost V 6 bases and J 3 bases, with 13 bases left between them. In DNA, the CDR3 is TGTGCCAGCAGCATCCTTACAGGGACAGATACGCAGTATTTT. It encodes CASSILTGTDTQYF.

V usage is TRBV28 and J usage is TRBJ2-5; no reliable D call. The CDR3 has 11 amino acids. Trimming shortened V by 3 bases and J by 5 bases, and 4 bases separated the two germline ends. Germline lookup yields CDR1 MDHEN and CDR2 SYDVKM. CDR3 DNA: TGTGCCAGCAGTTTTCGGGAGACCCAGTACTTC. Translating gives CASSFRETQYF.

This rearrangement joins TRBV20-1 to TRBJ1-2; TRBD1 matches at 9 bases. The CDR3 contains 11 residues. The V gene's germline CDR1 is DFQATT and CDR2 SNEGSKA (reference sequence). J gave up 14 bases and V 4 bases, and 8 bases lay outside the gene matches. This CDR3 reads CSAKLQGAKTF. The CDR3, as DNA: TGCAGTGCTAAGCTACAGGGGGCCAAGACCTTC.

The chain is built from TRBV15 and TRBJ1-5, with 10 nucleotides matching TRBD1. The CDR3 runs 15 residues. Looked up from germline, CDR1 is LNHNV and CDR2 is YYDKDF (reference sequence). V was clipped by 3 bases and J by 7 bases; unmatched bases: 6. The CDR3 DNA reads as TGTGCCACCAGCAGGGGACAGGGGCGGGAACAGCCCCAGCATTTT. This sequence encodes CATSRGQGREQPQHF.

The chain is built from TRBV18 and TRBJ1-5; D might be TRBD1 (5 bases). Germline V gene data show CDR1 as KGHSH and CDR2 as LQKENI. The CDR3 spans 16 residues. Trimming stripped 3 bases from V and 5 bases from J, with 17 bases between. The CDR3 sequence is CASSPTGGGYDQPQHF. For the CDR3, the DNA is TGTGCCAGCTCACCCACGGGGGGAGGATACGATCAGCCCCAGCATTTT. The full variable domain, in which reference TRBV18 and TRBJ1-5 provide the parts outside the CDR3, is NAGVMQNPRHLVRRRGQEARLRCSPMKGHSHVYWYRQLPEEGLKFMVYLQKENIIDESGMPKERFSAEFPKEGPSILRIQQVVRGDSAAYFCASSPTGGGYDQPQHFGDGTRLSIL.

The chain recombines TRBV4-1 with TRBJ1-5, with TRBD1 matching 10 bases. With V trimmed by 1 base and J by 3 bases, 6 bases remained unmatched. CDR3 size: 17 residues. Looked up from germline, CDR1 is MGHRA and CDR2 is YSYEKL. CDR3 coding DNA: TGCGCCAGCAGCCAAGGTTGGACAGGGGGTTTCAATCAGCCCCAGCATTTT. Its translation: CASSQGWTGGFNQPQHF.